Reported below is one T cell receptor (gamma chain). The sample holds many counts of this clone. What this receptor recognizes is not known. This DNA's translation and the protein TCRdb lists, from a much larger clone, do not match at residue 4, likely due to a read error; the protein shown is translated from the DNA. This specimen comes from a study of γδ T cells in repeated Plasmodium falciparum infection (dated by TCRdb to 2020 to 2022). For context, the study as a whole: The natural-infection arm enrolled Malian children exposed to intense seasonal malaria transmission, compared against age and gender matched Australian children. Four to six malaria-naive U.S. adults underwent four controlled human malaria infections by bites from P. falciparum NF54-infected Anopheles stephensi mosquitoes over around 590 days. Controlled-infection subjects were sampled at baseline, immediately before selected infections, and 21 days after each infection. Malian gammadelta TCR repertoires were analysed cross-sectionally during no-transmission periods and longitudinally across acute febrile malaria episodes. In the study, the shaping of the human gammadelta T cell repertoire by repeated Plasmodium falciparum infection was examined using natural infection in Mali and controlled human malaria infection. General conclusions and limits of the study: A highly stable polyclonal repertoire over time and infection, with many inter-individual overlapping TCRgamma sequences, was shown by Vgamma9/Vdelta2+ TCR repertoires. Waves of new clonotype selection in Vdelta2-negative, largely Vdelta1+, gammadelta TCR repertoires appeared to be driven by repeated controlled infections. Vdelta2-negative gammadelta TCR repertoires from Malian children appeared more clonally expanded, less diverse and less shared than those of Australian children. The Malian cohort was drawn from a small rural village made up mostly of one ethnic group, which limits generalizability. The controlled-infection cohort was small, limiting analysis of inter-individual variability in gammadelta T cell responses.

Vgamma9/Vdelta2+ and Vdelta2-negative gammadelta T cell populations were flow-sorted from peripheral blood mononuclear cells for bulk TCR repertoire analysis. From cysteine to phenylalanine, the CDR3 is 12 amino acids long. The sequence is cut down to CDR3 DNA, 36 bases in frame from base 1. Trimming accounts for 9 bases at V and 1 base at J, while the number of junction bases matched to no gene is 6. The germline V gene encodes CDR1 EGSTGY and CDR2 YDSYTSSV. Library construction relied on multiplex PCR. TCRdb shows the sequencer as Illumina MiSeq. From each sorted gammadelta T cell sample, both TCR gamma (TRG) and TCR delta (TRD) chains were sequenced. Per the original workflow: The repertoire analyses drew on clonotype tree plots, the accumulated frequency of the top 20 clonotypes, and diversity index (DI) and D75 metrics. TCRdb reprocessed the public data with the CATT caller; entries with the same nucleotide sequence were combined afterwards. TCRdb's processing, not the authors' own work, is the source of the V and J calls. In this sample the table shows 13,000 to 15,000 gamma-chain clones, about 1.5% of which occur a single time. The ten largest clones take up more than 25% of the sample.

The sequence joins TRGV4 to TRGJ1 or TRGJ2. Sequenced: gamma-delta T cells from blood. This sequence originates from a pool of human donors (malaria-infected and uninfected, not separated). The CDR3 here reads CATRNNYYKKLF. DNA sequence: TGTGCCACCCGGAATAATTATTATAAGAAACTCTTT.